This T cell receptor beta chain was sequenced for a study of human T cells and chemical hapten exposure. Across the whole study: Patients received weekly diphenylcyclopropenone doses to the scalp throughout the approximately 23-week study.

Time point: pre-sensitization, week 0. Specified treatment: therapeutic diphenylcyclopropenone sensitization with weekly scalp DPC. Participating donors were patients with alopecia, aged 18 to 70 years, considered appropriate candidates for DPC. Sequencing started from total RNA isolated from unfractionated whole blood. TCRdb fed the RACE reads into MiXCR, producing one record per CDR3 protein. The repertoire holds around 330,000 distinct CDR3 sequences, with roughly 6% as singletons. Germline V gives CDR1 SGHNT, CDR2 YYREEE (reference sequence). V was pared by 6 bases and J by 1 base, with 6 bases between. The CDR3 consists of 12 residues.

The TCR originated in a woman aged 18-30 years with alopecia areata. Some clones in this sample may be carry-over from other donors' samples. The V gene is TRBV5-4, the J gene TRBJ2-3, with D perhaps TRBD1 (6 bases). Sequenced here: whole blood, sampled in connection with sensitization to the hapten diphenylcyclopropenone (DPC). This CDR3 reads CASKGGTDTQYF. The DNA for the CDR3 is TGTGCCAGCAAGGGGGGCACAGATACGCAGTATTTT.